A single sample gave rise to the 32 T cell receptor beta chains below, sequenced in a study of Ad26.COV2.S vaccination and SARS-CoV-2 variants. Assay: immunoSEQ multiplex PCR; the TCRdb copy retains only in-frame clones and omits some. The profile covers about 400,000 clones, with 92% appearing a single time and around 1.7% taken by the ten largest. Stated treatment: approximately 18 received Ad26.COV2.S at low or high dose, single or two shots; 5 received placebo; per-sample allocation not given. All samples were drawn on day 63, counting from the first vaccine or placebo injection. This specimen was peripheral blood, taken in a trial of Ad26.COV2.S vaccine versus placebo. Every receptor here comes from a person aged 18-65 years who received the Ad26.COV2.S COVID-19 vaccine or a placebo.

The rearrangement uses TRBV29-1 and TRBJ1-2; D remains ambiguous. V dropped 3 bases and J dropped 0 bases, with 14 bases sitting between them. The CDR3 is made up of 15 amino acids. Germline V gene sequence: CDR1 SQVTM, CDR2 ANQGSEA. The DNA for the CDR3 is TGCAGCGTTGATTTGCCGGGTCCAACTAACTATGGCTACACCTTC. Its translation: CSVDLPGPTNYGYTF.

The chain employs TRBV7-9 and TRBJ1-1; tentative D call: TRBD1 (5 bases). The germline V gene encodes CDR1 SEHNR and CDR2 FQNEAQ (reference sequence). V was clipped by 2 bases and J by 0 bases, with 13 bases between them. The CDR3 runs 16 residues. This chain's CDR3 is CASSLWLGVLNTEAFF. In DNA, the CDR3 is TGTGCCAGCAGCTTATGGTTAGGGGTCTTGAACACTGAAGCTTTCTTT.

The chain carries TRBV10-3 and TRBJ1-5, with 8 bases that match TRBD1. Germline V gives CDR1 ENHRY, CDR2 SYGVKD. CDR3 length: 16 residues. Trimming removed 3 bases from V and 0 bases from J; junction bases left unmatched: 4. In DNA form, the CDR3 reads TGTGCCATCAGTGACGGACAGGGCATTAGCAATCAGCCCCAGCATTTT. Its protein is CAISDGQGISNQPQHF.

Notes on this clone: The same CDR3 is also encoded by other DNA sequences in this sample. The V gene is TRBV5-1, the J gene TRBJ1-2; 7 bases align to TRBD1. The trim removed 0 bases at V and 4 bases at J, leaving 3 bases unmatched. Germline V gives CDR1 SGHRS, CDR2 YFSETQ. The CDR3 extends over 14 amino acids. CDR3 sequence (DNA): TGCGCCAGCAGCTTGGGACAGGGTGCCTATGGCTACACCTTC. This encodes CASSLGQGAYGYTF. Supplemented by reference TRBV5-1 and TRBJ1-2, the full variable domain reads KAGVTQTPRYLIKTRGQQVTLSCSPISGHRSVSWYQQTPGQGLQFLFEYFSETQRNKGNFPGRFSGRQFSNSRSEMNVSTLELGDSALYLCASSLGQGAYGYTFGSGTRLTVV.

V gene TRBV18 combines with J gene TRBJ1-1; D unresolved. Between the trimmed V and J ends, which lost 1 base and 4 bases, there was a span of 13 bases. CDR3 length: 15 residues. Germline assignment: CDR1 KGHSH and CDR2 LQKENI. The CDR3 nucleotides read TGTGCCAGCTCACCACGAGGAGTCATCGGCACTGAAGCTTTCTTT. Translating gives CASSPRGVIGTEAFF.

CDR3 sequence reads: CASSFYKLQNTEAFF. In nucleotides, the CDR3 is TGTGCCAGCAGCTTCTACAAGTTACAGAACACTGAAGCTTTCTTT. The chain is built from TRBV7-2 and TRBJ1-1, with D uncertain. V shed 3 bases and J shed 1 base, with 12 bases lying between them. Germline V CDR1 and CDR2: SGHTA, FQGNSA. The CDR3 runs to 15 residues.

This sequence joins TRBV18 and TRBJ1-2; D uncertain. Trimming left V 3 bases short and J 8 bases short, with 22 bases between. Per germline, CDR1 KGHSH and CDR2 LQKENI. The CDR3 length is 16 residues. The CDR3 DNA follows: TGTGCCAGCTCACCCGCGACCGGGATCGGAATTAAGGGCTACACCTTC. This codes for CASSPATGIGIKGYTF.

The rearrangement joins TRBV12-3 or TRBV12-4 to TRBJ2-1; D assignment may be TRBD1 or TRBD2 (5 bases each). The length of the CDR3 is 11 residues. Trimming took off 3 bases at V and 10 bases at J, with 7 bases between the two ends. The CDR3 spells CASSLGEEQFF. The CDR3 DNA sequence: TGTGCCAGCAGTTTGGGGGAGGAGCAGTTCTTC.

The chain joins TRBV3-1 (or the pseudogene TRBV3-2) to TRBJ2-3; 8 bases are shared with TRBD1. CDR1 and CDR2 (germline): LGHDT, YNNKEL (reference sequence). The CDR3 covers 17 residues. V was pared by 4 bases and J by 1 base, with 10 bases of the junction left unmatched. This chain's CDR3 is CASSPIGTGLGTDTQYF. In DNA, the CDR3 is TGTGCCAGCAGCCCTATCGGGACAGGTCTTGGCACAGATACGCAGTATTTT.

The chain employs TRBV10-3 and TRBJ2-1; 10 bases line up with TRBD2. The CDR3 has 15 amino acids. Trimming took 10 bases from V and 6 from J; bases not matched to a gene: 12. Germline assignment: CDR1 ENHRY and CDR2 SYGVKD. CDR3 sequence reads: CASKRGGPPFNEQFF. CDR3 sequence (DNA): TGTGCCAGCAAGCGGGGGGGCCCCCCTTTCAATGAGCAGTTCTTC.

CDR3 sequence reads: CASSYFGTSDSYEQYF. The CDR3 DNA sequence: TGTGCCAGCAGTTACTTTGGGACTAGCGACTCCTACGAGCAGTACTTC. The chain is built from TRBV6-2 or TRBV6-3 and TRBJ2-7, with 10 bases that match TRBD2. J was trimmed by 0 bases and V by 1 base; bases with no gene match: 3. CDR1 and CDR2 from the germline V gene are MNHEY and SVGEGT. CDR3 length equals 16 residues.

The DNA for the CDR3 is TGTGCCAGCAGTCGGTTAGGGCCCCAGCATTTT. Translating it yields CASSRLGPQHF. The J gene is TRBJ1-5, the V gene TRBV12-3 or TRBV12-4; no reliable D call. The CDR3 is made up of 11 amino acids. V was clipped by 5 bases and J by 9 bases, with 8 bases between them.

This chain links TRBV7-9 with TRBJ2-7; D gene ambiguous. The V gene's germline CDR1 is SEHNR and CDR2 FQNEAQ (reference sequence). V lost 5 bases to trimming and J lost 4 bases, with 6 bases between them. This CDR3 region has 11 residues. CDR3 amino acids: CASSRFYEQYF. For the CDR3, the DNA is TGTGCCAGCAGCCGATTTTACGAGCAGTACTTC.

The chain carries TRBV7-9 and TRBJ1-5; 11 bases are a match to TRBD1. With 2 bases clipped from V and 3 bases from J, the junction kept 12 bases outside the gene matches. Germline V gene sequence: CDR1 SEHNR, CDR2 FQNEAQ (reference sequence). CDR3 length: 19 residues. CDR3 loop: CASSLTYPGTGGYNQPQHF. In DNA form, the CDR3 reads TGTGCCAGCAGCTTAACGTATCCAGGGACAGGGGGTTACAATCAGCCCCAGCATTTT.

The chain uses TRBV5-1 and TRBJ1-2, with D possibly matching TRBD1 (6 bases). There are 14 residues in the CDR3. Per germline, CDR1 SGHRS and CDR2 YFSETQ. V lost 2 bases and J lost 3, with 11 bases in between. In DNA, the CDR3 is TGCGCCAGCAGCTTAAACAGGGTAGACTATGGCTACACCTTC. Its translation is CASSLNRVDYGYTF.

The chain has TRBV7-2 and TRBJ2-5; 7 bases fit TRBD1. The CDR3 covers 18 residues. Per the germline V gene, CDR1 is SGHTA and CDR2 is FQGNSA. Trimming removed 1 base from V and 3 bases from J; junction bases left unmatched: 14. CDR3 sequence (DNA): TGTGCCAGCAGCTTAGTCGGGGTGGGACAGCTACGAAAAGAGACCCAGTACTTC. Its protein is CASSLVGVGQLRKETQYF.

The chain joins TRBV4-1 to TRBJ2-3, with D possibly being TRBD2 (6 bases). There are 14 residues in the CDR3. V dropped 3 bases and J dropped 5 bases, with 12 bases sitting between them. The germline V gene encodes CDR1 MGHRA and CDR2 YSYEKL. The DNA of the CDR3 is TGCGCCAGCAGCCAGGCGGGACGGCGAGATACGCAGTATTTT. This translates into CASSQAGRRDTQYF.

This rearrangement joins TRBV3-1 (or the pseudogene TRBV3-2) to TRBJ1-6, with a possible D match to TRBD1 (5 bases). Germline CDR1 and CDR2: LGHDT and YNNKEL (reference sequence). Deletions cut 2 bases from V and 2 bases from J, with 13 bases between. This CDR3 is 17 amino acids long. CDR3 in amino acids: CASSQSGGSTYNSPLHF. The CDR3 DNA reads TGTGCCAGCAGCCAATCTGGGGGAAGCACCTATAATTCACCCCTCCACTTT.

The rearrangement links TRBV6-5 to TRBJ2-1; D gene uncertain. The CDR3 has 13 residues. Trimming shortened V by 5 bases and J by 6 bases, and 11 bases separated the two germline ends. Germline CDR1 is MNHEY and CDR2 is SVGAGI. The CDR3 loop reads CASSTTPLNEQFF. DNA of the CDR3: TGTGCCAGCAGTACAACCCCCCTCAATGAGCAGTTCTTC.

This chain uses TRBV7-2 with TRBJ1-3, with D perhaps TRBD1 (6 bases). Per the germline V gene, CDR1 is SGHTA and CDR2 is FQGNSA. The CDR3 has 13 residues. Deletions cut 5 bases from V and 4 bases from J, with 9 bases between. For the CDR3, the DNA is TGTGCCAGCAGCCCGACAGGAGGAAACACCATATATTTT. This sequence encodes CASSPTGGNTIYF.

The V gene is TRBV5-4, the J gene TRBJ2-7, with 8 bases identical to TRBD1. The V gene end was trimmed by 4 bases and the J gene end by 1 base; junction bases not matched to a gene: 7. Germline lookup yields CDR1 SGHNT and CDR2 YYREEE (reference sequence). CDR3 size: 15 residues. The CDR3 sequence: CASSLTGTGSYEQYF. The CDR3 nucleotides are TGTGCCAGCAGCCTTACCGGGACAGGTTCCTACGAGCAGTACTTC.

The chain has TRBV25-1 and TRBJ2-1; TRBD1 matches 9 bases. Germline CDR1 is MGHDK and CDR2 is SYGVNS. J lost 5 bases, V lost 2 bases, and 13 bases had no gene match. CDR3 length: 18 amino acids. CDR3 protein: CASSERPPGQGIHNEQFF. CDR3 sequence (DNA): TGTGCCAGCAGTGAACGCCCCCCCGGACAGGGGATCCACAATGAGCAGTTCTTC. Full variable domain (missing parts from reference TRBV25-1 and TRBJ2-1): EADIYQTPRYLVIGTGKKITLECSQTMGHDKMYWYQQDPGMELHLIHYSYGVNSTEKGDLSSESTVSRIRTEHFPLTLESARPSHTSQYLCASSERPPGQGIHNEQFFGPGTRLTVL.

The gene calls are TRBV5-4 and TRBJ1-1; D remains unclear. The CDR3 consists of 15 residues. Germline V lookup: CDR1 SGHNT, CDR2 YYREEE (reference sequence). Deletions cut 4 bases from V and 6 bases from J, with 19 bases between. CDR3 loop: CASSVPPGFRPEAFF. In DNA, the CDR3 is TGTGCCAGCAGCGTACCTCCGGGGTTCCGACCTGAAGCTTTCTTT. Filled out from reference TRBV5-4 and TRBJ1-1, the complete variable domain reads ETGVTQSPTHLIKTRGQQVTLRCSSQSGHNTVSWYQQALGQGPQFIFQYYREEENGRGNFPPRFSGLQFPNYSSELNVNALELDDSALYLCASSVPPGFRPEAFFGQGTRLTVV.

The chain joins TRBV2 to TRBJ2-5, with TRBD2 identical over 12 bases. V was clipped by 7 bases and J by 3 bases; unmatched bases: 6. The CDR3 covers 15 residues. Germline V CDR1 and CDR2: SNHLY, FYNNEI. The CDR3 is CASMAPSGGEETQYF. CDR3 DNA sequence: TGTGCCAGCATGGCCCCTAGCGGGGGGGAAGAGACCCAGTACTTC.

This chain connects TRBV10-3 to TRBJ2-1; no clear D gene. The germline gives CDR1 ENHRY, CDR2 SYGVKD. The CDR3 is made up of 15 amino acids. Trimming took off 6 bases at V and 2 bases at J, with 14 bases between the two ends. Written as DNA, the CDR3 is TGTGCCATCAGCGAACGCGTAGAGGCCTACAATGAGCAGTTCTTC. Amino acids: CAISERVEAYNEQFF.

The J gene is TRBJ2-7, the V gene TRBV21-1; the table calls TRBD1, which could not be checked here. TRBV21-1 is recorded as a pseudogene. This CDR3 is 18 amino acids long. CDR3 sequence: CASSKESSSRGEVSEQYF. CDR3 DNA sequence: TGTGCCAGCAGCAAAGAAAGTTCCAGCAGGGGTGAGGTCTCCGAGCAGTACTTC.

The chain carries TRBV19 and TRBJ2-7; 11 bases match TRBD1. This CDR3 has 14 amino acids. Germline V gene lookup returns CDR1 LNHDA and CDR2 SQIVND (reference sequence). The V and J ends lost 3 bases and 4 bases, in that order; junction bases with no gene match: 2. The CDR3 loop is CASSMGQGDYEQYF. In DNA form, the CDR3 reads TGTGCCAGTAGTATGGGACAGGGGGATTACGAGCAGTACTTC.

CDR3 sequence reads: CASGLGLMNEKLFF. CDR3 sequence (DNA): TGTGCTAGTGGTTTGGGACTGATGAATGAAAAACTGTTTTTT. The chain carries TRBV12-5 and TRBJ1-4; D is undetermined. The CDR3 consists of 14 residues. Looked up from germline, CDR1 is LGHNT and CDR2 is FRNRAP. The V end lost 1 base, the J end lost 5 bases, and 8 bases lay between the germline ends.

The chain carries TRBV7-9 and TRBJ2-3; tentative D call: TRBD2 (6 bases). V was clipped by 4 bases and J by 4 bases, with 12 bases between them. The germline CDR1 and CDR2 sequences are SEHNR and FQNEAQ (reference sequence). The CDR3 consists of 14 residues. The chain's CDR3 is CASSSRTTSDTQYF. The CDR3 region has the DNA TGTGCCAGCAGCTCCCGGACTACTTCAGATACGCAGTATTTT. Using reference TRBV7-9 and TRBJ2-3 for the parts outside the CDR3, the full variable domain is DTGVSQNPRHKITKRGQNVTFRCDPISEHNRLYWYRQTLGQGPEFLTYFQNEAQLEKSRLLSDRFSAERPKGSFSTLEIQRTEQGDSAMYLCASSSRTTSDTQYFGPGTRLTVL.

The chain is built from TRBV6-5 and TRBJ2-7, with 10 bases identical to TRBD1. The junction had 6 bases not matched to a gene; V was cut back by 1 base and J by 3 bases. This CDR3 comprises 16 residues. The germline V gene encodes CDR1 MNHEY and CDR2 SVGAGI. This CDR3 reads CASSYWVGQGIYEQYF. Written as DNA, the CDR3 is TGTGCCAGCAGTTACTGGGTGGGACAGGGGATCTACGAGCAGTACTTC.

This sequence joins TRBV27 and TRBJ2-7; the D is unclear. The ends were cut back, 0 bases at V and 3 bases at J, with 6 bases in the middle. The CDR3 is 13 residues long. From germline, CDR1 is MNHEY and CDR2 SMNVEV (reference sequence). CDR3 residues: CASSLSPDYEQYF. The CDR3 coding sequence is TGTGCCAGCAGTTTATCCCCTGACTACGAGCAGTACTTC.

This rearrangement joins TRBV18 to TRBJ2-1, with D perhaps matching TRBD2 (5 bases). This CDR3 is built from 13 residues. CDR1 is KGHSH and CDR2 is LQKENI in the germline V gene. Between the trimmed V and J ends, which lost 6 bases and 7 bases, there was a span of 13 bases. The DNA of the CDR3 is TGTGCCAGCTCCCCCATCTCGGGGAATGAGCAGTTCTTC. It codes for CASSPISGNEQFF.